The TCR beta chain described here comes from a study of regulatory T cells in long-lasting Graves disease. CDR3 size: 13 residues. The ends were cut back, 3 bases at V and 10 bases at J, with 16 bases in the middle. Germline-derived CDR1 and CDR2 are SQVTM and ANQGSEA. iRepertoire HTBI primers and Arm-PCR of CDR3 regions built TCR beta libraries. MiXCR, applied by TCRdb to the multiplex PCR reads, yields one record per CDR3 protein. Of approximately 470,000 distinct CDR3 sequences detected, about a sixth appear once; the ten largest clones hold more than 9%. Time point: newly diagnosed GD, antithyroid drugs for less than 3 months. PBMC RNA served as the TCR library source. These data also formed part of another study, on T cells in Graves' hyperthyroidism and ophthalmopathy.

This receptor was obtained from a man aged 35 to 55 with Graves disease. The V and J genes are TRBV29-1 and TRBJ2-1; D gene uncertain. This specimen consisted of peripheral blood mononuclear cells (PBMCs), obtained at new diagnosis, from a patient treated with antithyroid drugs. The CDR3, as DNA: TGCAGCGTTGACACCCTAGTGGTAGGAGAGCAGTTCTTC. It encodes CSVDTLVVGEQFF.